These 2 T cell receptor beta chains share one sample of origin, sequenced in a study of cytomegalovirus exposure and HLA in healthy donors. PCR employed 60 Vbeta and 13 Jbeta primers. The assay was immunoSEQ multiplex PCR, and TCRdb's table has in-frame clones only and misses some. The sample lists over 130,000 clones; around 86% were seen once. The specimen sequenced was PBMCs. These receptors were obtained from a female donor in good health and CMV-seronegative.

This clone occurred a few times. The chain links TRBV7-9 to TRBJ2-2, with TRBD2 identical over 8 bases. J was trimmed by 1 base and V by 4 bases; bases with no gene match: 11. Per germline, CDR1 SEHNR and CDR2 FQNEAQ (reference sequence). The CDR3 is made up of 18 amino acids. The CDR3 DNA reads as TGTGCCAGCAGCTCCGGAACGGTAGCGGGAAAGAACACCGGGGAGCTGTTTTTT. This translates into CASSSGTVAGKNTGELFF.

The chain employs TRBV27 and TRBJ1-5, with 7 nucleotides matching TRBD1. The CDR3 is 14 residues long. With 6 bases clipped from V and 3 bases from J, the junction kept 5 bases outside the gene matches. From germline, CDR1 is MNHEY and CDR2 SMNVEV (reference sequence). The CDR3 spells CASRLTGDNQPQHF. The CDR3 DNA follows: TGTGCCAGCAGATTAACAGGGGACAATCAGCCCCAGCATTTT.